The 10 T cell receptor beta chains below all came from one sample that was sequenced in a study of T cell responses to AZD1222 COVID-19 vaccine (dated by TCRdb to the early 2020s). Library generation was performed with the immunoSEQ multiplex PCR assay. Held by TCRdb, this immuneACCESS table contains in-frame sequences only and omits some clones. Under half of the omission traces to an unresolved V gene where checked; the cause of the rest is unknown. The sample includes about 110,000 clones, with about 90% observed a single time. The top ten constitute roughly 8% of the sample. The meaning of the sample's time point label: about 28 days (+/-7) after the second vaccine dose. Specimen: peripheral blood, collected 28 days after the second AZD1222 dose. The receptors derive from an adult who received the AZD1222 COVID-19 vaccine.

V is TRBV7-6 and J is TRBJ1-2; a possible D gene is TRBD1 (6 bases). V lost 5 bases to trimming and J lost 6 bases, with 25 bases between them. The germline V gene encodes CDR1 SGHVS and CDR2 FNYEAQ. The CDR3 runs 17 residues. CDR3 amino acids: CASSPSGQGSPQDGYTF. CDR3 in DNA: TGTGCCAGCAGCCCGTCTGGGCAGGGGAGCCCGCAGGATGGCTACACCTTC.

This chain uses TRBV7-3 with TRBJ2-2, with a possible D match to TRBD1 (6 bases). V was shortened by 1 base and J by 0 bases, with 9 bases between the two germline ends. There are 16 residues in the CDR3. CDR1 SGHTA and CDR2 FQGTGA come from the germline V gene. CDR3 sequence: CASSLNHRANTGELFF. The CDR3 DNA reads TGTGCCAGCAGCTTAAATCACAGGGCGAACACCGGGGAGCTGTTTTTT.

The chain links TRBV5-6 to TRBJ2-1; 9 nucleotides align to TRBD2. CDR3 size: 16 residues. With 2 bases clipped from V and 7 bases from J, the junction kept 10 bases outside the gene matches. The germline V gene has CDR1 SGHDT and CDR2 YYEEEE. In DNA form, the CDR3 reads TGTGCCAGCAGCTTCGTAAGGGCGGGGGGGCAGAATGAGCAGTTCTTC. This translates into CASSFVRAGGQNEQFF.

CDR3 DNA: TGTGCCAGCAGTTCGACCCGGGACGCAGCCTACGAGCAGTACTTC. Residues: CASSSTRDAAYEQYF. The V and J genes are TRBV6-2 or TRBV6-3 and TRBJ2-7; the D call may be TRBD1 or TRBD2 (5 bases each). CDR3 length: 15 residues. V lost 4 bases to trimming and J lost 2 bases, with 15 bases between them. Germline assignment: CDR1 MNHEY and CDR2 SVGEGT.

About this clone itself: Other DNA sequences of this sample code for an identical CDR3. The CDR3: CASSRQGNYGYTF. DNA for the CDR3: TGTGCCAGCAGTCGACAGGGAAACTATGGCTACACCTTC. The chain combines TRBV6-5 with TRBJ1-2, with 7 positions matching TRBD1. Trimming took 5 bases from V and 2 from J; bases not matched to a gene: 2. Germline CDR1 reads MNHEY; CDR2 reads SVGAGI. CDR3 length: 13 residues.

This chain links TRBV19 with TRBJ2-1, with D perhaps matching TRBD2 (5 bases). The CDR3 length is 13 residues. Germline lookup yields CDR1 LNHDA and CDR2 SQIVND (reference sequence). Trimming left V 6 bases short and J 6 bases short, with 12 bases between. In DNA, the CDR3 is TGTGCCAGTAGCACAGCAGGACTCAATGAGCAGTTCTTC. Translation gives CASSTAGLNEQFF.

CDR3 residues: CASSEGYNSPLHF. The CDR3 DNA sequence: TGTGCCAGCAGTGAGGGATATAATTCACCCCTCCACTTT. The chain employs TRBV25-1 and TRBJ1-6, with no clear D. The CDR3 extends over 13 amino acids. Trimming shortened V by 3 bases and J by 4 bases, and 4 bases separated the two germline ends. Germline CDR1 is MGHDK and CDR2 is SYGVNS.

This chain connects TRBV30 to TRBJ1-6; D perhaps matches TRBD1 (6 bases). The length of the CDR3 is 18 residues. Germline values: CDR1 GTSNPN, CDR2 SVGIG (reference sequence). Trimming removed 0 bases from V and 13 bases from J, with 28 bases in between. The CDR3 DNA sequence: TGTGCCTGGAGTGTATCGAGGGTCAGGGGATCGTCCCCCCATCCCCTCCACTTT. As protein: CAWSVSRVRGSSPHPLHF.

The V gene is TRBV13, the J gene TRBJ1-5, with D perhaps TRBD1 (5 bases). Per the germline V gene, CDR1 is PRHDT and CDR2 is FYEKMQ (reference sequence). With 0 bases removed from V and 7 bases from J, the gap between germline ends came to 10 bases. The CDR3 consists of 14 residues. Written as DNA, the CDR3 is TGTGCCAGCAGCTTAGGAGGGGAGAGACAGCCCCAGCATTTT. Its translation: CASSLGGERQPQHF.

V gene TRBV29-1 combines with J gene TRBJ1-2, with TRBD1 as a possible D gene (5 bases). The V end was cut by 4 bases, the J end by 4 bases, with 7 bases between. Per the germline V gene, CDR1 is SQVTM and CDR2 is ANQGSEA. CDR3 length equals 11 residues. The CDR3 loop reads CSVGQFYGYTF. DNA of the CDR3: TGCAGCGTTGGACAGTTCTATGGCTACACCTTC. The complete variable domain, with remaining parts taken from reference TRBV29-1 and TRBJ1-2, reads SAVISQKPSRDICQRGTSLTIQCQVDSQVTMMFWYRQQPGQSLTLIATANQGSEATYESGFVIDKFPISRPNLTFSTLTVSNMSPEDSSIYLCSVGQFYGYTFGSGTRLTVV.